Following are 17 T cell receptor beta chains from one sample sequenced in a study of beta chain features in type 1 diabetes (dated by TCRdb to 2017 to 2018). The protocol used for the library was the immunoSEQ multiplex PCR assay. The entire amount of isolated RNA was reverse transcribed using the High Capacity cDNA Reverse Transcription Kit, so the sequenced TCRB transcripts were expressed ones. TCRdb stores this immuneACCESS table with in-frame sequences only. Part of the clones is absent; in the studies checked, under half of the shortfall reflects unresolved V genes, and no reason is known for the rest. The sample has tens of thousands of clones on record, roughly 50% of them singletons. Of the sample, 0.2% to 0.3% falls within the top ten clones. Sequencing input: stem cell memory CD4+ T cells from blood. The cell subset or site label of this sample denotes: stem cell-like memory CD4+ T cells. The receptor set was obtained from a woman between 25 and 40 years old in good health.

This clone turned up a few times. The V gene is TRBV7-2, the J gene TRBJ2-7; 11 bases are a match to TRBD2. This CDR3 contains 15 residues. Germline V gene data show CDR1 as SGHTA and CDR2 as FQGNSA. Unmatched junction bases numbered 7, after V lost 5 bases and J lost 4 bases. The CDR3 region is CASSPRLAGTYEQYF. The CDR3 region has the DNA TGTGCCAGCAGCCCCCGACTAGCGGGAACTTACGAGCAGTACTTC.

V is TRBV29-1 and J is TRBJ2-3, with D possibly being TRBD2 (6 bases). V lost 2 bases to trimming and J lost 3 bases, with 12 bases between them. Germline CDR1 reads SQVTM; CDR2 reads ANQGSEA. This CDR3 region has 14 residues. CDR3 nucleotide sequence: TGCAGCGTTGAATCGGGACTCAATACAGATACGCAGTATTTT. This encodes CSVESGLNTDTQYF.

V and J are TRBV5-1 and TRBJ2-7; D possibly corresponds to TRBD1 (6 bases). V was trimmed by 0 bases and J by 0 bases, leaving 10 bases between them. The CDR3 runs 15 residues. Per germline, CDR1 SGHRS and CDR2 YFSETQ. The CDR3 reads CASSLAKDSSYEQYF. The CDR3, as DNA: TGCGCCAGCAGCTTGGCCAAGGACAGCTCCTACGAGCAGTACTTC. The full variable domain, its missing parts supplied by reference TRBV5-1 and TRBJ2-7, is KAGVTQTPRYLIKTRGQQVTLSCSPISGHRSVSWYQQTPGQGLQFLFEYFSETQRNKGNFPGRFSGRQFSNSRSEMNVSTLELGDSALYLCASSLAKDSSYEQYFGPGTRLTVT.

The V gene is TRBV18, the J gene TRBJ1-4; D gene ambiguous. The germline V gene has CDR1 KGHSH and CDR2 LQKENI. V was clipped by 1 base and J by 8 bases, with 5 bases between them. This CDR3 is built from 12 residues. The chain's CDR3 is CASSPRGEKLFF. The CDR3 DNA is TGTGCCAGCTCACCACGAGGGGAAAAACTGTTTTTT.

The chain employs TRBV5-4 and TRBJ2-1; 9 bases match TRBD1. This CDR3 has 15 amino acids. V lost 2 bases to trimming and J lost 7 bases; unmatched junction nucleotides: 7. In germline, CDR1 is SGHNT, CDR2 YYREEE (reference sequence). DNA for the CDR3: TGTGCCAGCAGCTTAGGGACAGGGTCTCTGAATGAGCAGTTCTTC. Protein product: CASSLGTGSLNEQFF.

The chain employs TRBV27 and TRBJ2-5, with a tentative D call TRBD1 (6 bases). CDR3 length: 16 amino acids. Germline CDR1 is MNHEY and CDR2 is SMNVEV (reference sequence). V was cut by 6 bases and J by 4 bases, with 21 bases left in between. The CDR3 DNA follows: TGTGCCAGCAGCTCCCCTGGCCGAACAGGGTCAGAGACCCAGTACTTC. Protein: CASSSPGRTGSETQYF.

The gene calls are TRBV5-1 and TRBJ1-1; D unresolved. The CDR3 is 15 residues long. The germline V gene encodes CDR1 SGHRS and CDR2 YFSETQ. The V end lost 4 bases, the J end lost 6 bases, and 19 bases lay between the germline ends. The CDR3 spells CASSPGGERFAEAFF. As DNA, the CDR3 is TGCGCCAGCAGCCCGGGAGGAGAGAGGTTTGCTGAAGCTTTCTTT.

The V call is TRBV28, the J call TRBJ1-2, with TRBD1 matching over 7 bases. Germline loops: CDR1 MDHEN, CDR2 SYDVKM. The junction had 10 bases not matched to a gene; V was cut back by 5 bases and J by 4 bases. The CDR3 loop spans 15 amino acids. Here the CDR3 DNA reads TGTGCCAGCAGTAAGGGGGCCTTGGTTAGCTATGGCTACACCTTC. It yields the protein CASSKGALVSYGYTF.

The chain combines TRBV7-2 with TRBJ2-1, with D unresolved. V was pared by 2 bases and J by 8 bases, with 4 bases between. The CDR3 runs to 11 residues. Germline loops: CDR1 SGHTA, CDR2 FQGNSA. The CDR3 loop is CASSLRHEQFF. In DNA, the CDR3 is TGTGCCAGCAGCTTACGTCATGAGCAGTTCTTC. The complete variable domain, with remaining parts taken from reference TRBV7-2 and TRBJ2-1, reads GAGVSQSPSNKVTEKGKDVELRCDPISGHTALYWYRQSLGQGLEFLIYFQGNSAPDKSGLPSDRFSAERTGGSVSTLTIQRTQQEDSAVYLCASSLRHEQFFGPGTRLTVL.

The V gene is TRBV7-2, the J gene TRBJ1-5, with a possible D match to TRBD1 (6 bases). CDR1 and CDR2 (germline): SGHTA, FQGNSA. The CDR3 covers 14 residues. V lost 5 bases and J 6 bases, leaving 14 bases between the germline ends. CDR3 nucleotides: TGTGCCAGCAGCCTTACAGGGTTGATTCAGCCCCAGCATTTT. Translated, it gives CASSLTGLIQPQHF.

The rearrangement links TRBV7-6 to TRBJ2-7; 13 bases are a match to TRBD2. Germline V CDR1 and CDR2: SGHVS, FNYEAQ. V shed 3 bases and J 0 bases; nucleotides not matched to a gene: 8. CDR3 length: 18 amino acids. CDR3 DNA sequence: TGTGCCAGCAGCTTCGCTGGGACTAGCGGGACATCCTCCTACGAGCAGTACTTC. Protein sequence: CASSFAGTSGTSSYEQYF.

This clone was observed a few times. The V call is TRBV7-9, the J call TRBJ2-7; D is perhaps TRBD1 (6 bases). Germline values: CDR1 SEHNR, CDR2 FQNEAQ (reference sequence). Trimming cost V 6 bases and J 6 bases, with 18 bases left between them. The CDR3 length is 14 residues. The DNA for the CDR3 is TGTGCCAGCAGTCCGTCTTGGGGGCTAAGCGAGCAGTACTTC. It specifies CASSPSWGLSEQYF.

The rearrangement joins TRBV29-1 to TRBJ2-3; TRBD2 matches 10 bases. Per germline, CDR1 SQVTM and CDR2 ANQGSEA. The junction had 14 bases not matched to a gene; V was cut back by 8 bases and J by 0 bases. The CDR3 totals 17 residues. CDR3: CSIGLAVISPSTDTQYF. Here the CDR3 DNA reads TGCAGCATAGGACTAGCGGTGATAAGCCCTAGCACAGATACGCAGTATTTT.

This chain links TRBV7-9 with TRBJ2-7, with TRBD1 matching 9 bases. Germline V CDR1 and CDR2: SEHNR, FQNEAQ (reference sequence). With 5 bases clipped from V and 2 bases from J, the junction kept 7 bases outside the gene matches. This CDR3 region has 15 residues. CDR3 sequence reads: CASSPHRDRAYEQYF. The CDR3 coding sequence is TGTGCCAGCAGCCCCCACCGGGACAGGGCCTACGAGCAGTACTTC.

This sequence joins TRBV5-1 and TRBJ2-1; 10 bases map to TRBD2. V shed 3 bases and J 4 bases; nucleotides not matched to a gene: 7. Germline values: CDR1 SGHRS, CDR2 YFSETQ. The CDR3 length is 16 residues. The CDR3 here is CASSYGPSGSYNEQFF. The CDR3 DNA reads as TGCGCCAGCAGCTACGGTCCTAGCGGGAGTTACAATGAGCAGTTCTTC. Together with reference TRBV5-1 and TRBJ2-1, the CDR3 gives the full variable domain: KAGVTQTPRYLIKTRGQQVTLSCSPISGHRSVSWYQQTPGQGLQFLFEYFSETQRNKGNFPGRFSGRQFSNSRSEMNVSTLELGDSALYLCASSYGPSGSYNEQFFGPGTRLTVL.

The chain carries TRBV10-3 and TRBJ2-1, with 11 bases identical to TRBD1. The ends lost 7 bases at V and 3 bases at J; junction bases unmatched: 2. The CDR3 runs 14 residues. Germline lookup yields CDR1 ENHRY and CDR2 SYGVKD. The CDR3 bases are TGTGCCATCAAAGGGACAGGGGGCTACAATGAGCAGTTCTTC. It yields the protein CAIKGTGGYNEQFF.

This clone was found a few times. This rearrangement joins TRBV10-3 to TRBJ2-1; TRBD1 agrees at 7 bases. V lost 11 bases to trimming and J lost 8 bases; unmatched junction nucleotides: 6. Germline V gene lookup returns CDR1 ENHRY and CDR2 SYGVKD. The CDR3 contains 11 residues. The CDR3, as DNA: TGTGCCGCCGCCGGGACAGATGAGCAGTTCTTC. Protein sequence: CAAAGTDEQFF.